Listed here are 28 T cell receptor beta chains from one sample, sequenced in a study of identical twins. TCRdb redid the calling of the 5' RACE reads with MiXCR, one entry per CDR3 protein. Of about 520,000 distinct CDR3 sequences in the sample, about 20% were seen once. This sample was shared with a second study, whose subject was T cells expressing NK-cell markers.

The sample comprised CD4+ T cells sorted from blood. The source is a young woman in good health.

The chain carries TRBV2 and TRBJ2-7; 10 positions match TRBD1. J lost 3 bases, V lost 8 bases, and 1 base had no gene match. The CDR3 is made up of 12 amino acids. Germline-derived CDR1 and CDR2 are SNHLY and FYNNEI. CDR3 DNA sequence: TGTGCCAGCGGACAGGGGGACTACGAGCAGTACTTC. Its translation: CASGQGDYEQYF. Supplemented by reference TRBV2 and TRBJ2-7, the full variable domain reads EPEVTQTPSHQVTQMGQEVILRCVPISNHLYFYWYRQILGQKVEFLVSFYNNEISEKSEIFDDQFSVERPDGSNFTLKIRSTKLEDSAMYFCASGQGDYEQYFGPGTRLTVT.

The chain combines TRBV20-1 with TRBJ2-7; 7 nucleotides line up with TRBD1. V gave up 0 bases and J gave up 2 bases; unmatched junction bases: 7. Per germline, CDR1 DFQATT and CDR2 SNEGSKA (reference sequence). The CDR3 extends over 15 amino acids. The CDR3 sequence: CSAREMTGTPYEQYF. Written as DNA, the CDR3 is TGCAGTGCTAGAGAGATGACAGGGACCCCCTACGAGCAGTACTTC.

The chain carries TRBV7-9 and TRBJ1-2, with a weak D call TRBD1 (5 bases). CDR3 length: 15 residues. V dropped 6 bases and J dropped 8 bases, with 22 bases sitting between them. Germline V gene lookup returns CDR1 SEHNR and CDR2 FQNEAQ (reference sequence). The CDR3 DNA reads as TGTGCCAGCAGACTTAGCCGGGACCTCCAAGGCGGCTACACCTTC. Protein sequence: CASRLSRDLQGGYTF.

J is TRBJ2-2 and V is TRBV5-1; TRBD1 matches 9 bases. The CDR3 sequence is 15 residues long. V was clipped by 2 bases and J by 7 bases; unmatched bases: 6. From germline, CDR1 is SGHRS and CDR2 YFSETQ. CDR3 DNA sequence: TGCGCCAGCAGCTTTATACAGGGGGCTATCGGGGAGCTGTTTTTT. Its translation: CASSFIQGAIGELFF.

This clonotype was counted between two and nine times. This chain links TRBV20-1 with TRBJ1-1, with a possible D match to TRBD1 (6 bases). In germline, CDR1 is DFQATT, CDR2 SNEGSKA (reference sequence). The CDR3 sequence is 12 residues long. The V end lost 6 bases, the J end lost 6 bases, and 14 bases lay between the germline ends. The CDR3 region is CSAHGGRAEAFF. The CDR3 DNA reads TGCAGTGCCCATGGGGGGCGGGCTGAAGCTTTCTTT.

The chain carries TRBV30 and TRBJ2-3; 8 nucleotides agree with TRBD1. CDR1 GTSNPN and CDR2 SVGIG come from the germline V gene (reference sequence). The CDR3 covers 15 residues. Germline trimming cut 5 bases from V and 2 bases from J; bases unmatched to any gene: 9. The CDR3, as DNA: TGTGCCTGGGCAAAGCAGGGGGCCCTCACAGATACGCAGTATTTT. It encodes CAWAKQGALTDTQYF.

The chain has TRBV20-1 and TRBJ2-3; possibly TRBD1 or TRBD2 for D (5 bases each). Trimming took 4 bases from V and 4 from J, leaving 15 bases between them. Per the germline V gene, CDR1 is DFQATT and CDR2 is SNEGSKA (reference sequence). This CDR3 has 14 amino acids. Written as DNA, the CDR3 is TGCAGTGCTACCCCGGGACCGGTACCAGATACGCAGTATTTT. Protein: CSATPGPVPDTQYF.

This clonotype has just a few counts. This chain joins TRBV5-1 and TRBJ1-1; D is undetermined. CDR3 length equals 15 residues. V shed 3 bases and J shed 0 bases, with 12 bases lying between them. CDR1 SGHRS and CDR2 YFSETQ come from the germline V gene. CDR3 in amino acids: CASSSLEVMNTEAFF. The CDR3 region has the DNA TGCGCCAGCAGCTCCTTAGAGGTGATGAACACTGAAGCTTTCTTT.

The chain uses TRBV7-2 and TRBJ2-5; D is possibly TRBD2 (5 bases). There are 14 residues in the CDR3. CDR1 is SGHTA and CDR2 is FQGNSA in the germline V gene. Trimming took off 0 bases at V and 5 bases at J, with 10 bases between the two ends. This CDR3 reads CASSLAWQRETQYF. Written as DNA, the CDR3 is TGTGCCAGCAGCTTAGCTTGGCAGCGGGAGACCCAGTACTTC.

The rearrangement links TRBV27 to TRBJ2-2, with 16 bases fitting TRBD2. Germline CDR1 and CDR2: MNHEY and SMNVEV (reference sequence). With V trimmed by 2 bases and J by 9 bases, 15 bases remained unmatched. CDR3 length: 20 residues. CDR3: CASSLLMGLAGGIHMRELFF. The CDR3 DNA reads TGTGCCAGCAGTTTACTCATGGGACTAGCGGGGGGGATCCACATGCGGGAGCTGTTTTTT.

J is TRBJ2-1 and V is TRBV14; the D gene is possibly TRBD2 (6 bases). The germline V gene has CDR1 SGHDN and CDR2 FVKESK. The V and J ends lost 3 bases and 9 bases respectively, with 18 bases between them. This CDR3 spans 15 amino acids. CDR3 sequence reads: CASSQPTRRPSEQFF. The CDR3 DNA is TGTGCCAGCAGCCAGCCGACTAGGCGCCCAAGTGAGCAGTTCTTC.

This chain joins TRBV10-3 and TRBJ2-2; D may be TRBD1 or TRBD2 (6 bases each). Germline lookup yields CDR1 ENHRY and CDR2 SYGVKD. The CDR3 runs 14 residues. The V end lost 4 bases, the J end lost 5 bases, and 11 bases lay between the germline ends. In nucleotides, the CDR3 is TGTGCCATCAGTGGGGGGGCCCGAACCGGGGAGCTGTTTTTT. This sequence encodes CAISGGARTGELFF.

This clonotype was counted ten times or more. This rearrangement joins TRBV10-3 to TRBJ2-2; 10 nucleotides agree with TRBD2. V gave up 4 bases and J gave up 0 bases; unmatched junction bases: 5. The CDR3 totals 17 residues. The germline V gene has CDR1 ENHRY and CDR2 SYGVKD. The CDR3 protein is CAISASGGRSNTGELFF. In nucleotides, the CDR3 is TGTGCCATCAGTGCTAGCGGGGGACGGTCGAACACCGGGGAGCTGTTTTTT.

This clonotype occurred a few times. The rearrangement uses TRBV12-3 or TRBV12-4 and TRBJ2-2, with no clear D. V was clipped by 4 bases and J by 0 bases, with 9 bases between them. The CDR3 extends over 15 amino acids. CDR3 DNA sequence: TGTGCCAGCAGTTCGCCCCACGCGAACACCGGGGAGCTGTTTTTT. It encodes CASSSPHANTGELFF.

This clonotype appeared a few times. This chain links TRBV6-2 or TRBV6-3 with TRBJ1-1, with unresolved D. Trimming stripped 0 bases from V and 1 base from J, with 15 bases between. The CDR3 runs 17 residues. Germline assignment: CDR1 MNHEY and CDR2 SVGEGT. CDR3 DNA: TGTGCCAGCAGTTACTCTGGATGGGAGCAGCCGAACACTGAAGCTTTCTTT. Residues: CASSYSGWEQPNTEAFF.

The CDR3 is CASSVIEQYF. The CDR3 region has the DNA TGTGCCAGCAGTGTTATTGAGCAGTACTTC. V usage is TRBV2 and J usage is TRBJ2-7; D is uncertain. Germline CDR1 SNHLY, CDR2 FYNNEI. Trimming pared 4 bases from V and 7 bases from J, leaving 5 bases between. This CDR3 region has 10 residues.

The table lists this clonotype with a few counts. The chain recombines TRBV12-3 or TRBV12-4 with TRBJ2-5; 7 positions agree with TRBD2. V lost 6 bases, J lost 0 bases, and 10 bases stayed unmatched. The CDR3 loop spans 16 amino acids. CDR3 loop: CASSLGRGRYQETQYF. The DNA of the CDR3 is TGTGCCAGCAGCTTGGGGAGGGGACGGTACCAAGAGACCCAGTACTTC.

This clonotype was found many times. DNA of the CDR3: TGCAGTGCTAGAACTGTCTTGAACACTGAAGCTTTCTTT. Translated: CSARTVLNTEAFF. The chain uses TRBV20-1 and TRBJ1-1; D is unresolved. CDR1 and CDR2 (germline): DFQATT, SNEGSKA (reference sequence). This CDR3 has 13 amino acids. V was shortened by 2 bases and J by 0 bases, with 7 bases between the two germline ends.

The chain recombines TRBV5-1 with TRBJ1-4; possible D gene TRBD1, 5 bases. Germline assignment: CDR1 SGHRS and CDR2 YFSETQ. The V and J ends lost 4 bases and 1 base respectively, with 11 bases between them. The CDR3 consists of 15 residues. The CDR3 region is CASSPGHGTNEKLFF. DNA of the CDR3: TGCGCCAGCAGCCCCGGACATGGAACTAATGAAAAACTGTTTTTT.

This clonotype appeared a few times. This chain connects TRBV10-3 to TRBJ2-7; either TRBD1 or TRBD2 may supply D (5 bases each). V was trimmed by 10 bases and J by 2 bases, leaving 12 bases between them. Per the germline V gene, CDR1 is ENHRY and CDR2 is SYGVKD. This CDR3 region has 12 residues. The CDR3 sequence: CATRDRAYEQYF. Here the CDR3 DNA reads TGTGCCACCCGGGACCGAGCCTACGAGCAGTACTTC.

The chain couples TRBV11-3 to TRBJ1-1; 7 bases are a match to TRBD1. This CDR3 has 15 residues. Germline-derived CDR1 and CDR2 are SGHNT and YENEEA. The V and J ends lost 2 bases and 7 bases, in that order; junction bases with no gene match: 10. The CDR3 coding sequence is TGTGCCAGCAGCTTAATGGGGCAGGGGGGGGGTGAAGCTTTCTTT. Protein product: CASSLMGQGGGEAFF.

J is TRBJ1-1 and V is TRBV6-1; no clear D. This CDR3 is 15 amino acids long. Trimming stripped 6 bases from V and 1 base from J, with 15 bases between. Germline V gene lookup returns CDR1 MNHNS and CDR2 SASEGT. CDR3 sequence reads: CASSRHLLENTEAFF. The DNA of the CDR3 is TGTGCCAGCAGCAGACACCTCCTCGAGAACACTGAAGCTTTCTTT.

This clonotype showed up just a few times. The chain combines TRBV10-3 with TRBJ2-1; TRBD2 matches 8 bases. The CDR3 consists of 17 residues. Germline CDR1 reads ENHRY; CDR2 reads SYGVKD. With V trimmed by 0 bases and J by 2 bases, 6 bases remained unmatched. The CDR3 loop is CAISESNGRATYNEQFF. DNA for the CDR3: TGTGCCATCAGTGAGTCGAACGGGAGGGCCACCTACAATGAGCAGTTCTTC.

This clonotype has a handful of counts. This rearrangement joins TRBV20-1 to TRBJ1-5; possible D gene TRBD1, 5 bases. Trimming stripped 3 bases from V and 5 bases from J, with 14 bases between. Germline V gene lookup returns CDR1 DFQATT and CDR2 SNEGSKA (reference sequence). This CDR3 region has 14 residues. The CDR3 here is CSASGRVKDQPQHF. CDR3 bases: TGCAGTGCTAGCGGCAGGGTGAAGGATCAGCCCCAGCATTTT.

V and J are TRBV11-3 and TRBJ2-1; 8 bases agree with TRBD2. This CDR3 is 16 amino acids long. Germline V gives CDR1 SGHNT, CDR2 YENEEA. The V segment lost 1 base and the J segment 9 bases; nucleotides outside the gene matches: 11. CDR3 coding DNA: TGTGCCAGCAGCTTAGGGCGGAGGGGGGCGGGGGGTGAGCAGTTCTTC. Translated: CASSLGRRGAGGEQFF. Using reference TRBV11-3 and TRBJ2-1 for the parts outside the CDR3, the full variable domain is EAGVVQSPRYKIIEKKQPVAFWCNPISGHNTLYWYLQNLGQGPELLIRYENEEAVDDSQLPKDRFSAERLKGVDSTLKIQPAELGDSAVYLCASSLGRRGAGGEQFFGPGTRLTVL.

This chain uses TRBV12-3 or TRBV12-4 with TRBJ1-5, with TRBD1 as a possible D gene (5 bases). Trimming removed 7 bases at V and 2 bases at J, with 18 bases between. The CDR3 extends over 16 amino acids. CDR3: CASNRGTLGGNQPQHF. CDR3 sequence (DNA): TGTGCCAGCAACCGAGGGACCCTAGGTGGCAATCAGCCCCAGCATTTT.

This chain joins TRBV5-1 and TRBJ2-2; D not certain. Germline V gene lookup returns CDR1 SGHRS and CDR2 YFSETQ. The CDR3 contains 14 residues. V lost 6 bases and J 0 bases, leaving 9 bases between the germline ends. CDR3 coding DNA: TGCGCCAGCATTCCGGGTACGAACACCGGGGAGCTGTTTTTT. It yields the protein CASIPGTNTGELFF.

This chain connects TRBV10-2 to TRBJ2-4, with 7 positions matching TRBD2. V shed 2 bases, J shed 9 bases, and the junction held 4 bases outside the gene matches. This CDR3 region has 13 residues. Germline V CDR1 and CDR2: WSHSY, SAAADI. CDR3 region: CASSEGGGAIQYF. In DNA form, the CDR3 reads TGCGCCAGCAGTGAGGGGGGAGGGGCCATTCAGTACTTC.